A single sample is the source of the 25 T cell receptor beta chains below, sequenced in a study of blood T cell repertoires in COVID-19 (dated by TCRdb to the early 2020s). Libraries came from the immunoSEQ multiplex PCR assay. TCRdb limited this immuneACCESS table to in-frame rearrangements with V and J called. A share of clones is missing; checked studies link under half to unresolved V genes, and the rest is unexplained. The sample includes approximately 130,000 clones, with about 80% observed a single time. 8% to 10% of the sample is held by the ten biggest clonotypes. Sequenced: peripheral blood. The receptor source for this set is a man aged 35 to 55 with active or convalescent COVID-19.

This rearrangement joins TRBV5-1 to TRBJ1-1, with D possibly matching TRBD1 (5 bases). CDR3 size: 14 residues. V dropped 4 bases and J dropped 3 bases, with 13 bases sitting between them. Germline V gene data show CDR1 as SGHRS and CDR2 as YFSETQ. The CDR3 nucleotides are TGCGCCAGCAGCCCCGGACATCCGGACACTGAAGCTTTCTTT. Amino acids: CASSPGHPDTEAFF.

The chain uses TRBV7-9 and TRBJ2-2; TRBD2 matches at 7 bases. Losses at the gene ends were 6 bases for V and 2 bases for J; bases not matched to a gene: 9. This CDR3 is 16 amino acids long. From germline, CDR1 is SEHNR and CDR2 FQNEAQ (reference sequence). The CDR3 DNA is TGTGCCAGCAGGTACATCGGCGGGGGTAACACCGGGGAGCTGTTTTTT. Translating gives CASRYIGGGNTGELFF.

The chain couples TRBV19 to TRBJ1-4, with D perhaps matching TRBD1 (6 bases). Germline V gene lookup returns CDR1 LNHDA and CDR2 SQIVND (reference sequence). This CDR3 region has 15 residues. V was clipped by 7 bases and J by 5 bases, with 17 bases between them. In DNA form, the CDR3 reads TGTGCCAGTAAGAGGGGGAGCATTTCCAATGAAAAACTGTTTTTT. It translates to CASKRGSISNEKLFF. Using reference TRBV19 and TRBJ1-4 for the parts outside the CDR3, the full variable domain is DGGITQSPKYLFRKEGQNVTLSCEQNLNHDAMYWYRQDPGQGLRLIYYSQIVNDFQKGDIAEGYSVSREKKESFPLTVTSAQKNPTAFYLCASKRGSISNEKLFFGSGTQLSVL.

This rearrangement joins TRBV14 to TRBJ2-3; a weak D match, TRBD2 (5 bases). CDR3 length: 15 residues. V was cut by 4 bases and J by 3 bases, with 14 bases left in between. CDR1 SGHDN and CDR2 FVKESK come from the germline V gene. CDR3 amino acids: CASSPGPSRTDTQYF. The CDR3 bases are TGTGCCAGCAGCCCCGGACCTAGCAGGACAGATACGCAGTATTTT.

The CDR3 nucleotides are TGTGCCAGCAGCCAGCAGGCAGAGACCCAGTACTTC. This sequence encodes CASSQQAETQYF. The rearrangement joins TRBV7-6 to TRBJ2-5; no clear D gene. The germline CDR1 and CDR2 sequences are SGHVS and FNYEAQ. V lost 5 bases to trimming and J lost 4 bases, with 8 bases between them. The CDR3 loop spans 12 amino acids.

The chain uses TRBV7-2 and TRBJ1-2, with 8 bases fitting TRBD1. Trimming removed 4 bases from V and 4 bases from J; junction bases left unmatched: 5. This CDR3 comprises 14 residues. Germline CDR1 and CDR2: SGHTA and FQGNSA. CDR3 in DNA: TGTGCCAGCAGCTCCAGGGGGCAGGGCTATGGCTACACCTTC. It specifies CASSSRGQGYGYTF. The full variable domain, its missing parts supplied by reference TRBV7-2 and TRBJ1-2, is GAGVSQSPSNKVTEKGKDVELRCDPISGHTALYWYRQSLGQGLEFLIYFQGNSAPDKSGLPSDRFSAERTGGSVSTLTIQRTQQEDSAVYLCASSSRGQGYGYTFGSGTRLTVV.

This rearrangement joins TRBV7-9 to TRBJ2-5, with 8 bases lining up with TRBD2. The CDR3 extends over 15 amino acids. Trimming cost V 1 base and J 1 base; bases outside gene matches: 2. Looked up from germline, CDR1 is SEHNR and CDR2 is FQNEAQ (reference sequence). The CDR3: CASSLVGTSQETQYF. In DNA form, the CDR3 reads TGTGCCAGCAGCTTAGTAGGGACTAGCCAAGAGACCCAGTACTTC.

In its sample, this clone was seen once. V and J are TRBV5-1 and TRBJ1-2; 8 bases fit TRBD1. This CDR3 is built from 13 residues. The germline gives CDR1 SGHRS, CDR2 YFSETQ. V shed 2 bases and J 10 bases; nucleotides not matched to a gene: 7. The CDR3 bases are TGCGCCAGCAGCTTACTACCGGGACAGGTCTACACCTTC. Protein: CASSLLPGQVYTF.

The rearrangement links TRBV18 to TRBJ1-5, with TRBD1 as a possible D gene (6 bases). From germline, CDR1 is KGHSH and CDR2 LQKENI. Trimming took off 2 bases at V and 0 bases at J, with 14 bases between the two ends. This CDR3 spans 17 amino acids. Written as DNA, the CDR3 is TGTGCCAGCTCACCATTCCGGGACAAATATAGCAATCAGCCCCAGCATTTT. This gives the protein CASSPFRDKYSNQPQHF. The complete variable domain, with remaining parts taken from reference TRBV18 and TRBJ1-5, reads NAGVMQNPRHLVRRRGQEARLRCSPMKGHSHVYWYRQLPEEGLKFMVYLQKENIIDESGMPKERFSAEFPKEGPSILRIQQVVRGDSAAYFCASSPFRDKYSNQPQHFGDGTRLSIL.

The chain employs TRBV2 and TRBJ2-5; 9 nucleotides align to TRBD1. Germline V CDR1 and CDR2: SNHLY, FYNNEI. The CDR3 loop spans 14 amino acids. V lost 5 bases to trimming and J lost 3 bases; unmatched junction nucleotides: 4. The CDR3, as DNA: TGTGCCAGCAGTTTGGACAGGGGAGAAGAGACCCAGTACTTC. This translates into CASSLDRGEETQYF.

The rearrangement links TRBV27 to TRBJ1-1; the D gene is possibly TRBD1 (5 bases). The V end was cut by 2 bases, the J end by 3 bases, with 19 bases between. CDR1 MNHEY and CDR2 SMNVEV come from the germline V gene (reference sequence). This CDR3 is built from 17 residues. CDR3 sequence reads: CASSLRGGVGEYTEAFF. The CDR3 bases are TGTGCCAGCAGTTTAAGGGGAGGGGTAGGGGAGTACACTGAAGCTTTCTTT.

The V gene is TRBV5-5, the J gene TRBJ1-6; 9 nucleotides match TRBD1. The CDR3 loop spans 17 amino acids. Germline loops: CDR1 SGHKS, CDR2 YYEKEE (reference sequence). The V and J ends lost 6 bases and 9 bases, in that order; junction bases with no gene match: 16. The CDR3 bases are TGTGCCAGCATGTTTAGACAGGGGGGAGACAGGACTTCACCCCTCCACTTT. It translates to CASMFRQGGDRTSPLHF.

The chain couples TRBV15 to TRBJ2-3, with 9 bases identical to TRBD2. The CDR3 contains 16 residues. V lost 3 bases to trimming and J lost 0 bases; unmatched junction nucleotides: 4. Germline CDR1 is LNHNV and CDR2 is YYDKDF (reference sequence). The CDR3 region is CATSRASGVSTDTQYF. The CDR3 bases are TGTGCCACCAGCAGGGCTAGCGGGGTCAGCACAGATACGCAGTATTTT. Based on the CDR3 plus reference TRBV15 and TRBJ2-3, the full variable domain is DAMVIQNPRYQVTQFGKPVTLSCSQTLNHNVMYWYQQKSSQAPKLLFHYYDKDFNNEADTPDNFQSRRPNTSFCFLDIRSPGLGDTAMYLCATSRASGVSTDTQYFGPGTRLTVL.

CDR3 sequence (DNA): TGTGCCAGCAGCCAAGCGGGGTTCTCTGGAAACACCATATATTTT. Encoded protein: CASSQAGFSGNTIYF. The chain employs TRBV7-6 and TRBJ1-3; no clear D gene. Trimming took off 5 bases at V and 0 bases at J, with 11 bases between the two ends. The CDR3 has 15 amino acids. The germline gives CDR1 SGHVS, CDR2 FNYEAQ.

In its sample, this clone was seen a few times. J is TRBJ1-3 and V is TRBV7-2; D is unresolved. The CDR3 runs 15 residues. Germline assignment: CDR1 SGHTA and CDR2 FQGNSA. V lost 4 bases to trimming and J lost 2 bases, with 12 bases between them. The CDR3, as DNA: TGTGCCAGCAGCTCGTATAGGAGCGCTGGAAACACCATATATTTT. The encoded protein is CASSSYRSAGNTIYF. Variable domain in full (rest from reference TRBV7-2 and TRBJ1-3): GAGVSQSPSNKVTEKGKDVELRCDPISGHTALYWYRQSLGQGLEFLIYFQGNSAPDKSGLPSDRFSAERTGGSVSTLTIQRTQQEDSAVYLCASSSYRSAGNTIYFGEGSWLTVV.

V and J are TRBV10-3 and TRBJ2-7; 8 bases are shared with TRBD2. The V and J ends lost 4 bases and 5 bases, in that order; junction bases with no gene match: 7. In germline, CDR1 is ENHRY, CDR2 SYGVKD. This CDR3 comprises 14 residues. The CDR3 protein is CAISVSRGDHEQYF. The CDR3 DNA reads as TGTGCCATCAGTGTTTCGCGGGGGGACCACGAGCAGTACTTC.

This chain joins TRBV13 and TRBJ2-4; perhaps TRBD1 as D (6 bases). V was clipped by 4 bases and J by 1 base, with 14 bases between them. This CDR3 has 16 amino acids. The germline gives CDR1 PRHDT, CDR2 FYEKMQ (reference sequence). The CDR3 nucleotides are TGTGCCAGCAGCTCAAGGGGGTTGGGGGCCAAAAACATTCAGTACTTC. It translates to CASSSRGLGAKNIQYF. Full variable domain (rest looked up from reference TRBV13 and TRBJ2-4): AAGVIQSPRHLIKEKRETATLKCYPIPRHDTVYWYQQGPGQDPQFLISFYEKMQSDKGSIPDRFSAQQFSDYHSELNMSSLELGDSALYFCASSSRGLGAKNIQYFGAGTRLSVL.

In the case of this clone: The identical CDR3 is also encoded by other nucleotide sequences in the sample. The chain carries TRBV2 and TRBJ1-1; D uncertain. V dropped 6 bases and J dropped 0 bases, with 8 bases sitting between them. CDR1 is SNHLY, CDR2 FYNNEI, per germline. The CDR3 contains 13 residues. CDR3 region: CASRRDVNTEAFF. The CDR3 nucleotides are TGTGCCAGCAGGAGGGATGTGAACACTGAAGCTTTCTTT.

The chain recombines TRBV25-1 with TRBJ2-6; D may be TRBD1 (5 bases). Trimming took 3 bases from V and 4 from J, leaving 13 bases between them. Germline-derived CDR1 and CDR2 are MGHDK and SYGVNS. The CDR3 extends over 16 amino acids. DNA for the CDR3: TGTGCCAGCAGTGACCAGGGATATTGGGGGGCCAACGTCCTGACTTTC. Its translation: CASSDQGYWGANVLTF.

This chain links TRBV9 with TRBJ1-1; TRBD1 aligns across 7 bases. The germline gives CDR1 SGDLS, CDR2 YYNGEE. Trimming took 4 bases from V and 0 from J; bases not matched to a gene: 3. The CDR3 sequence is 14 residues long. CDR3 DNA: TGTGCCAGCAGCACAGGGGCCCTGAACACTGAAGCTTTCTTT. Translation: CASSTGALNTEAFF.

The CDR3 loop reads CASSLSLSRRGSYEQYF. As DNA, the CDR3 is TGTGCCAGCAGTTTATCCCTATCGCGGCGGGGGTCCTACGAGCAGTACTTC. V gene TRBV27 combines with J gene TRBJ2-7, with 7 bases lining up with TRBD2. The germline gives CDR1 MNHEY, CDR2 SMNVEV (reference sequence). The CDR3 runs 17 residues. J was trimmed by 1 base and V by 0 bases; bases with no gene match: 9.

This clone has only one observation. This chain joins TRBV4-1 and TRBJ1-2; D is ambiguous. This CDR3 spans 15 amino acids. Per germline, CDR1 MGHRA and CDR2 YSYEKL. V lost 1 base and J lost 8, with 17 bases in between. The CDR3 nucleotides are TGCGCCAGCAGCCAAGTCCTAGGAGAGGACTGGGGCTACACCTTC. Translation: CASSQVLGEDWGYTF.

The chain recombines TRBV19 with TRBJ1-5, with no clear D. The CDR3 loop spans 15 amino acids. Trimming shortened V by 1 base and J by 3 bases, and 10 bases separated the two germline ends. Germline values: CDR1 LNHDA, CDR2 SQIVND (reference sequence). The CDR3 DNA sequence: TGTGCCAGTAGTATAGGGAGGAGGCACAATCAGCCCCAGCATTTT. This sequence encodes CASSIGRRHNQPQHF.

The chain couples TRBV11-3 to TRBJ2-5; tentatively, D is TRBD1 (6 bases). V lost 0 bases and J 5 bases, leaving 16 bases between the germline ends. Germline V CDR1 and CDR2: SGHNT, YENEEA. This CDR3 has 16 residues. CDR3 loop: CASSLEGPRGYETQYF. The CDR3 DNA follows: TGTGCCAGCAGCTTAGAGGGACCCAGGGGATACGAGACCCAGTACTTC.

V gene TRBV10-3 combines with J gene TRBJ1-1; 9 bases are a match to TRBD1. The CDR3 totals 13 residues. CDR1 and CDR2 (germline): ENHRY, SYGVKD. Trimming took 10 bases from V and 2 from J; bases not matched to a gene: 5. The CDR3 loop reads CANKQGANTEAFF. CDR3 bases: TGTGCCAACAAACAGGGGGCCAACACTGAAGCTTTCTTT.